Presented here are 32 T cell receptor beta chains from one specimen sequenced in a study of blood T cell repertoires in COVID-19 (TCRdb year 2020). Receptors were amplified or captured by the immunoSEQ multiplex PCR assay. Held by TCRdb, this immuneACCESS table contains in-frame sequences only and omits some clones. Under half of the omission traces to an unresolved V gene where checked; the cause of the rest is unknown. Present in this sample are around 260,000 clones, about 86% of which were seen just once. The ten largest account for 4.1% of the sample. Sequencing was done on a sample of PBMCs or T cells enriched from blood (not recorded which). All receptors derive from a young man with acute COVID-19.

The V and J genes are TRBV6-2 or TRBV6-3 and TRBJ2-1; D remains ambiguous. The CDR3 covers 15 residues. Deletions cut 7 bases from V and 6 bases from J, with 19 bases between. Germline V lookup: CDR1 MNHEY, CDR2 SVGEGT. CDR3 in amino acids: CASTPLPPSRNEQFF. In DNA form, the CDR3 reads TGTGCCAGCACCCCCCTCCCCCCATCGCGCAATGAGCAGTTCTTC.

In this sample, this clone turned up once. The sample holds other DNA sequences that translate to the same CDR3. V gene TRBV7-2 combines with J gene TRBJ2-2; D possibly corresponds to TRBD2 (6 bases). The CDR3 length is 15 residues. The V end lost 0 bases, the J end lost 1 base, and 6 bases lay between the germline ends. Germline CDR1 reads SGHTA; CDR2 reads FQGNSA. Here the CDR3 DNA reads TGTGCCAGCAGCTTAGCGGGAGGGAACACCGGGGAGCTGTTTTTT. Its translation is CASSLAGGNTGELFF. Together with reference TRBV7-2 and TRBJ2-2, the CDR3 gives the full variable domain: GAGVSQSPSNKVTEKGKDVELRCDPISGHTALYWYRQSLGQGLEFLIYFQGNSAPDKSGLPSDRFSAERTGGSVSTLTIQRTQQEDSAVYLCASSLAGGNTGELFFGEGSRLTVL.

To note about this clone: The sample holds other DNA sequences that translate to the same CDR3. The chain combines TRBV19 with TRBJ2-3, with 7 positions matching TRBD2. The junction had 5 bases not matched to a gene; V was cut back by 0 bases and J by 2 bases. The V gene's germline CDR1 is LNHDA and CDR2 SQIVND (reference sequence). This CDR3 region has 16 residues. The CDR3 protein is CASSIDPSGYTDTQYF. The CDR3, as DNA: TGTGCCAGTAGTATAGACCCTAGCGGTTACACAGATACGCAGTATTTT.

The rearrangement links TRBV2 to TRBJ1-2, with D unresolved. The CDR3 loop spans 12 amino acids. The germline CDR1 and CDR2 sequences are SNHLY and FYNNEI. The ends were cut back, 7 bases at V and 4 bases at J, with 10 bases in the middle. The CDR3 region is CASTGSSYGYTF. CDR3 nucleotides: TGTGCCAGCACGGGTAGCTCCTATGGCTACACCTTC.

The chain joins TRBV24-1 to TRBJ2-1; no clear D gene. CDR1 is KGHDR and CDR2 is SFDVKD in the germline V gene. The V end was cut by 1 base, the J end by 5 bases, with 5 bases between. The CDR3 length is 13 residues. The CDR3 sequence: CATSDFPNNEQFF. DNA for the CDR3: TGTGCCACCAGTGATTTCCCTAACAATGAGCAGTTCTTC.

The chain has TRBV4-3 and TRBJ1-1; 8 bases agree with TRBD1. CDR3 size: 14 residues. V lost 3 bases to trimming and J lost 1 base; unmatched junction nucleotides: 1. CDR1 and CDR2 from the germline V gene are LGHNA and YSLEER. The CDR3 DNA reads as TGCGCCAGCAGCCACGGGACAGGGAACACTGAAGCTTTCTTT. Translation: CASSHGTGNTEAFF.

The V call is TRBV19, the J call TRBJ2-5, with 8 bases matching TRBD1. The V gene end was trimmed by 5 bases and the J gene end by 5 bases; junction bases not matched to a gene: 7. Germline V gene sequence: CDR1 LNHDA, CDR2 SQIVND (reference sequence). This CDR3 comprises 14 residues. The CDR3 reads CASSPPGGGETQYF. CDR3 DNA: TGTGCCAGTAGTCCCCCAGGGGGCGGCGAGACCCAGTACTTC. Using reference TRBV19 and TRBJ2-5 for the parts outside the CDR3, the full variable domain is DGGITQSPKYLFRKEGQNVTLSCEQNLNHDAMYWYRQDPGQGLRLIYYSQIVNDFQKGDIAEGYSVSREKKESFPLTVTSAQKNPTAFYLCASSPPGGGETQYFGPGTRLLVL.

V gene TRBV28 combines with J gene TRBJ1-1; weak D call: TRBD1 (5 bases). The CDR3 totals 14 residues. V dropped 8 bases and J dropped 5 bases, with 18 bases sitting between them. Germline V gene lookup returns CDR1 MDHEN and CDR2 SYDVKM. The CDR3 loop is CASGHTASGTEAFF. The CDR3 DNA reads as TGTGCCAGCGGACACACGGCCTCCGGAACTGAAGCTTTCTTT.

The chain combines TRBV5-4 with TRBJ1-1, with 7 bases identical to TRBD1. The CDR3 contains 14 residues. Germline lookup yields CDR1 SGHNT and CDR2 YYREEE (reference sequence). V dropped 4 bases and J dropped 4; count of bases not matched to a gene: 7. The CDR3: CASSRTGDRTEAFF. DNA of the CDR3: TGTGCCAGCAGCCGGACAGGAGATCGCACTGAAGCTTTCTTT. Full variable domain (remainder filled in from reference TRBV5-4 and TRBJ1-1): ETGVTQSPTHLIKTRGQQVTLRCSSQSGHNTVSWYQQALGQGPQFIFQYYREEENGRGNFPPRFSGLQFPNYSSELNVNALELDDSALYLCASSRTGDRTEAFFGQGTRLTVV.

V gene TRBV6-5 combines with J gene TRBJ1-4; the D gene is possibly TRBD1 (5 bases). V was clipped by 6 bases and J by 8 bases, with 16 bases between them. CDR3 length: 14 residues. Germline V lookup: CDR1 MNHEY, CDR2 SVGAGI. The CDR3 loop is CASRVGQGHEKLFF. The CDR3 nucleotides read TGTGCCAGCAGAGTTGGCCAGGGCCACGAAAAACTGTTTTTT.

CDR3 protein: CASWDMTGTTEAFF. The CDR3 DNA is TGTGCCAGTTGGGATATGACAGGCACCACTGAAGCTTTCTTT. The V call is TRBV19, the J call TRBJ1-1, with D perhaps matching TRBD1 (6 bases). Per germline, CDR1 LNHDA and CDR2 SQIVND (reference sequence). The V end was cut by 8 bases, the J end by 4 bases, with 17 bases between. This CDR3 has 14 residues.

The rearrangement joins TRBV12-2 to TRBJ2-7; TRBD2 is the table's D call and was not checked against the DNA. TRBV12-2 is a known pseudogene. The CDR3 sequence is 15 residues long. CDR3 bases: TGTGCAAGTCGCCTGGTCGAGAGGGCCTTTGGGGAGCAGTACGTC. Its translation: CASRLVERAFGEQYV.

The V gene is TRBV19, the J gene TRBJ2-4, with D tentatively TRBD1 (6 bases). The CDR3 extends over 14 amino acids. The germline V gene has CDR1 LNHDA and CDR2 SQIVND (reference sequence). V lost 5 bases and J 0 bases, leaving 8 bases between the germline ends. The CDR3 DNA follows: TGTGCCAGTAGTTCAGGGGTAGCCAAAAACATTCAGTACTTC. It yields the protein CASSSGVAKNIQYF.

This clone has at least ten counts. The rearrangement links TRBV7-2 to TRBJ1-4, with 7 bases identical to TRBD1. Looked up from germline, CDR1 is SGHTA and CDR2 is FQGNSA. The V segment lost 1 base and the J segment 7 bases; nucleotides outside the gene matches: 6. The CDR3 is made up of 15 amino acids. CDR3 in amino acids: CASSLVDRVSEKLFF. In DNA form, the CDR3 reads TGTGCCAGCAGCTTAGTAGACAGGGTCTCTGAAAAACTGTTTTTT.

The chain carries TRBV3-1 (or the pseudogene TRBV3-2) and TRBJ2-2, with a tentative D call TRBD2 (6 bases). Per the germline V gene, CDR1 is LGHDT and CDR2 is YNNKEL (reference sequence). The ends were cut back, 0 bases at V and 6 bases at J, with 8 bases in the middle. The CDR3 is 14 amino acids. CDR3 sequence (DNA): TGTGCCAGCAGCCAAGACATAGCGGCCGGGGAGCTGTTTTTT. Protein: CASSQDIAAGELFF.

The chain recombines TRBV24-1 with TRBJ2-3; 7 nucleotides match TRBD2. The CDR3 contains 16 residues. Germline loops: CDR1 KGHDR, CDR2 SFDVKD. J was trimmed by 6 bases and V by 3 bases; bases with no gene match: 11. The CDR3 DNA sequence: TGTGCCACCAGTGATCCCGGTCCGGGACTAACGGATACGCAGTATTTT. It is translated as CATSDPGPGLTDTQYF.

The rearrangement links TRBV2 to TRBJ1-6, with 7 bases aligning to TRBD1. The CDR3 is 15 residues long. V trimming: 6 bases; J trimming: 7 bases; junction bases outside the gene matches: 9. From germline, CDR1 is SNHLY and CDR2 FYNNEI. Written as DNA, the CDR3 is TGTGCCAGCAGAGTCCGGGACAGCAAAAATTCACCCCTCCACTTT. Its translation: CASRVRDSKNSPLHF. Full variable domain (missing parts from reference TRBV2 and TRBJ1-6): EPEVTQTPSHQVTQMGQEVILRCVPISNHLYFYWYRQILGQKVEFLVSFYNNEISEKSEIFDDQFSVERPDGSNFTLKIRSTKLEDSAMYFCASRVRDSKNSPLHFGNGTRLTVT.

This sequence joins TRBV27 and TRBJ1-3; D unclear. CDR1 and CDR2 from the germline V gene are MNHEY and SMNVEV (reference sequence). The CDR3 has 15 amino acids. With 2 bases removed from V and 0 bases from J, the gap between germline ends came to 8 bases. The CDR3 coding sequence is TGTGCCAGCAGTTTAAACAGTCACTCTGGAAACACCATATATTTT. Its protein is CASSLNSHSGNTIYF.

This clone was counted a few times. The chain links TRBV27 to TRBJ2-3, with D possibly TRBD1 on 5 matching bases. CDR3 length: 15 amino acids. In germline, CDR1 is MNHEY, CDR2 SMNVEV (reference sequence). Trimming left V 3 bases short and J 3 bases short, with 13 bases between. CDR3 loop: CASSFDSLGTDTQYF. The CDR3 DNA reads as TGTGCCAGCAGTTTTGACAGCTTAGGGACAGATACGCAGTATTTT.

CDR3 amino acids: CASSPPTGRGEQFF. The DNA for the CDR3 is TGTGCCAGCTCACCACCGACGGGTCGGGGTGAGCAGTTCTTC. The chain joins TRBV18 to TRBJ2-1, with D perhaps TRBD2 (5 bases). Germline V CDR1 and CDR2: KGHSH, LQKENI. The CDR3 loop spans 14 amino acids. Between the trimmed V and J ends, which lost 0 bases and 9 bases, there was a span of 12 bases.

The rearrangement links TRBV25-1 to TRBJ2-3, with D hard to call. The V gene lost 2 bases and the J gene lost 1 base, with 13 bases spanning the gap. Germline V gene lookup returns CDR1 MGHDK and CDR2 SYGVNS. This CDR3 region has 16 residues. The CDR3: CASSEKNGLGTDTQYF. CDR3 DNA: TGTGCCAGCAGTGAAAAAAACGGTCTTGGCACAGATACGCAGTATTTT.

The V gene is TRBV6-5, the J gene TRBJ1-6; the match to TRBD1 covers 8 bases. This CDR3 spans 14 amino acids. Losses at the gene ends were 2 bases for V and 17 bases for J; bases not matched to a gene: 11. Germline V gene lookup returns CDR1 MNHEY and CDR2 SVGAGI. For the CDR3, the DNA is TGTGCCAGCAGTTACACCGGACAGGGTTCAGAGGTCCACTTT. This translates into CASSYTGQGSEVHF.

The chain recombines TRBV2 with TRBJ2-2; 11 bases align to TRBD2. The V segment lost 7 bases and the J segment 6 bases; nucleotides outside the gene matches: 7. This CDR3 is 15 amino acids long. Germline values: CDR1 SNHLY, CDR2 FYNNEI. The DNA for the CDR3 is TGTGCCAGCAAATCGATAGCGGGAGGGCCCGGGGAGCTGTTTTTT. Translation gives CASKSIAGGPGELFF.

The chain links TRBV6-2 or TRBV6-3 to TRBJ2-2; 7 nucleotides match TRBD2. Trimming took 0 bases from V and 4 from J; bases not matched to a gene: 17. The V gene's germline CDR1 is MNHEY and CDR2 SVGEGT. CDR3 length equals 20 residues. The CDR3 sequence is CASSYSPGGSPRIGTGELFF. DNA for the CDR3: TGTGCCAGCAGTTACTCGCCGGGGGGTAGCCCAAGGATCGGCACCGGGGAGCTGTTTTTT.

Only one count was recorded for this clone. The V call is TRBV18, the J call TRBJ1-6, with D possibly matching TRBD1 (5 bases). The CDR3 contains 15 residues. Trimming removed 3 bases at V and 6 bases at J, with 12 bases between. Germline loops: CDR1 KGHSH, CDR2 LQKENI. The CDR3 is CASSPKTDSNSPLHF. The CDR3 DNA reads as TGTGCCAGCTCACCCAAGACAGATTCTAATTCACCCCTCCACTTT.

This chain connects TRBV28 to TRBJ1-1; 7 bases map to TRBD1. CDR3 length equals 15 residues. Germline V gene data show CDR1 as MDHEN and CDR2 as SYDVKM. V shed 7 bases, J shed 2 bases, and the junction held 10 bases outside the gene matches. CDR3 in DNA: TGTGCCAGCAACTCAGGACAGGCCGGTAACACTGAAGCTTTCTTT. It codes for CASNSGQAGNTEAFF.

V gene TRBV3-1 (or the pseudogene TRBV3-2) combines with J gene TRBJ1-2, with TRBD1 matching over 8 bases. CDR3 size: 14 residues. The ends lost 3 bases at V and 8 bases at J; junction bases unmatched: 8. The germline gives CDR1 LGHDT, CDR2 YNNKEL (reference sequence). The CDR3 nucleotides are TGTGCCAGCAGCCATCGACAGGGGAGAGAAGGCTACACCTTC. Encoded protein: CASSHRQGREGYTF.

This rearrangement joins TRBV7-2 to TRBJ2-7; 7 bases fit TRBD2. Germline lookup yields CDR1 SGHTA and CDR2 FQGNSA. V lost 1 base to trimming and J lost 7 bases; unmatched junction nucleotides: 10. The CDR3 totals 15 residues. CDR3 amino acids: CASSLGAGAAGEQYV. CDR3 in DNA: TGTGCCAGCAGCTTAGGGGCGGGAGCGGCTGGGGAGCAGTACGTC.

The V and J genes are TRBV6-1 and TRBJ1-4, with D perhaps matching TRBD1 (6 bases). The CDR3 has 15 amino acids. Germline CDR1 and CDR2: MNHNS and SASEGT. V was clipped by 1 base and J by 8 bases, with 14 bases between them. The DNA for the CDR3 is TGTGCCAGCAGTGAAGTAGGACAGAGCAGCGAAAAACTGTTTTTT. Amino acid sequence: CASSEVGQSSEKLFF.

The J gene is TRBJ1-4, the V gene TRBV9; TRBD1 aligns across 10 bases. Per germline, CDR1 SGDLS and CDR2 YYNGEE. The CDR3 loop spans 14 amino acids. With 6 bases clipped from V and 5 bases from J, the junction kept 4 bases outside the gene matches. The CDR3 bases are TGTGCCAGCAAAGACAGGGGGCGAAATGAAAAACTGTTTTTT. Protein sequence: CASKDRGRNEKLFF. Together with reference TRBV9 and TRBJ1-4, the CDR3 gives the full variable domain: DSGVTQTPKHLITATGQRVTLRCSPRSGDLSVYWYQQSLDQGLQFLIQYYNGEERAKGNILERFSAQQFPDLHSELNLSSLELGDSALYFCASKDRGRNEKLFFGSGTQLSVL.

V and J are TRBV6-5 and TRBJ2-7; 9 nucleotides agree with TRBD1. CDR3 size: 14 residues. V lost 5 bases to trimming and J lost 6 bases; unmatched junction nucleotides: 8. Germline V gene data show CDR1 as MNHEY and CDR2 as SVGAGI. The CDR3 loop is CASSTGTGFAEQYV. CDR3 nucleotide sequence: TGTGCCAGCAGTACAGGGACAGGGTTCGCCGAGCAGTACGTC.

The table lists this clone with many counts. This chain connects TRBV9 to TRBJ2-7; no clear D. The CDR3 runs to 17 residues. Germline-derived CDR1 and CDR2 are SGDLS and YYNGEE. V was pared by 3 bases and J by 4 bases, with 23 bases between. The CDR3 region is CASSATFPGLLPYEQYV. The CDR3 DNA is TGTGCCAGCAGCGCAACCTTCCCCGGTCTACTCCCTTACGAGCAGTACGTC.